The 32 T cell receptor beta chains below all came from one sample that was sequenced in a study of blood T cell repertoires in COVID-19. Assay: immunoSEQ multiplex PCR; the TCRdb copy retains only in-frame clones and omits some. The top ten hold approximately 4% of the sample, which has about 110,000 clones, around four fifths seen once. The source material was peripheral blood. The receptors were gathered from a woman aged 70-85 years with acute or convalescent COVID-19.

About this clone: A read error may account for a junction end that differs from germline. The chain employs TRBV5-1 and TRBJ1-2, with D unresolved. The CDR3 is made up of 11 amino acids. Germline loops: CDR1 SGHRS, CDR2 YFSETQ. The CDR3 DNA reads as TGCGCCAGCAGCTTGGCCCAAAAACTCCACTTC. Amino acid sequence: CASSLAQKLHF.

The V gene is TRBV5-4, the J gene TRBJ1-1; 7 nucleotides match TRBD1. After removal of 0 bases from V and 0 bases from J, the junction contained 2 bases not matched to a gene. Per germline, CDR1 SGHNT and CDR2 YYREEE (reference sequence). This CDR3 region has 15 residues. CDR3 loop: CASSLEGALNTEAFF. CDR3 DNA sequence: TGTGCCAGCAGCTTGGAGGGGGCGTTGAACACTGAAGCTTTCTTT.

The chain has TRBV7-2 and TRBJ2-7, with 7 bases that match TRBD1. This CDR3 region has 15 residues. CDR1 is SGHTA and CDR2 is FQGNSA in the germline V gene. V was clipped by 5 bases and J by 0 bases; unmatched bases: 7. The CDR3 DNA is TGTGCCAGCAGCCCGACCTGGGACAGCTCCTACGAGCAGTACTTC. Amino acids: CASSPTWDSSYEQYF.

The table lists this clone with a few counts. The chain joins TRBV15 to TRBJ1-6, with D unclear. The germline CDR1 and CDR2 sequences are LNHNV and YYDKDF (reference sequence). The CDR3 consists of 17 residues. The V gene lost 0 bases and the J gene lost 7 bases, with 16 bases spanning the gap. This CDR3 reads CATSRDPLQDLNSPLHF. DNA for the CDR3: TGTGCCACCAGCAGAGACCCCCTCCAGGACTTGAATTCACCCCTCCACTTT.

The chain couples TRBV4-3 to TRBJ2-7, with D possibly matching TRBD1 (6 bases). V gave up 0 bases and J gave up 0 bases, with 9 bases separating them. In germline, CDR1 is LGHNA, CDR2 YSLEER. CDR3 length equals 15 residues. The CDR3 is CASSQERGSSYEQYV. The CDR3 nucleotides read TGCGCCAGCAGCCAAGAAAGGGGGAGCTCCTACGAGCAGTACGTC.

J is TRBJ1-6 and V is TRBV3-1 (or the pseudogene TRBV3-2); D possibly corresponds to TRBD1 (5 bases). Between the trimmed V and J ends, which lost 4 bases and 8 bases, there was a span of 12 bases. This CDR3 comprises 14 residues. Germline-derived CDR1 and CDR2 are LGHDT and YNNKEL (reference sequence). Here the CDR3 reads CASSLRSRDSPLHF. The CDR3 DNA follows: TGTGCCAGCAGCCTCCGTTCCAGGGATTCACCCCTCCACTTT.

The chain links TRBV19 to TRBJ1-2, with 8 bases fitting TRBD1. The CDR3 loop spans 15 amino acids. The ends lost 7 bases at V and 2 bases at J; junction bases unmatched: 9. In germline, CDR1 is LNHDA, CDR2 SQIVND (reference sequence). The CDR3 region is CASIPDRVTNYGYTF. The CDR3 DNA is TGTGCCAGTATCCCGGACAGGGTAACGAACTATGGCTACACCTTC.

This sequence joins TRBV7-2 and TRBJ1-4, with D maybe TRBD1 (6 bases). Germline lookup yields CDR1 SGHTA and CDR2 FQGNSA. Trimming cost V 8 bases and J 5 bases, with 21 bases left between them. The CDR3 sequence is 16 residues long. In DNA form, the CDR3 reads TGTGCCAGCGGAGGCGGAGAAACAGGGCAAAATGAAAAACTGTTTTTT. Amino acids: CASGGGETGQNEKLFF.

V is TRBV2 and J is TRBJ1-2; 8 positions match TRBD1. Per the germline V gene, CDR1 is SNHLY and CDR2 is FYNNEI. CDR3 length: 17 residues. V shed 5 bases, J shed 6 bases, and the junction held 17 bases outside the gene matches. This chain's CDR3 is CASSPPGQGTSRDGYTF. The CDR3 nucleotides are TGTGCCAGCAGTCCCCCAGGACAGGGAACGAGTAGGGATGGCTACACCTTC. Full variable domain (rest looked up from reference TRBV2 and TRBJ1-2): EPEVTQTPSHQVTQMGQEVILRCVPISNHLYFYWYRQILGQKVEFLVSFYNNEISEKSEIFDDQFSVERPDGSNFTLKIRSTKLEDSAMYFCASSPPGQGTSRDGYTFGSGTRLTVV.

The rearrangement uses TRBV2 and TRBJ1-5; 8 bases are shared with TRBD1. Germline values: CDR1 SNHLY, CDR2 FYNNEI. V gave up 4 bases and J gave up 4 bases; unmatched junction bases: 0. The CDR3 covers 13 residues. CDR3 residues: CASSGQGNQPQHF. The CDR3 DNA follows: TGTGCCAGCAGTGGACAGGGGAATCAGCCCCAGCATTTT. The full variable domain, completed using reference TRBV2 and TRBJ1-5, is EPEVTQTPSHQVTQMGQEVILRCVPISNHLYFYWYRQILGQKVEFLVSFYNNEISEKSEIFDDQFSVERPDGSNFTLKIRSTKLEDSAMYFCASSGQGNQPQHFGDGTRLSIL.

DNA of the CDR3: TGTGCCAGCACCCCGATACAGGGGAGGACTGAAGCTTTCTTT. This sequence encodes CASTPIQGRTEAFF. V and J are TRBV6-2 or TRBV6-3 and TRBJ1-1; 7 bases map to TRBD1. V shed 7 bases, J shed 5 bases, and the junction held 10 bases outside the gene matches. Germline V gives CDR1 MNHEY, CDR2 SVGEGT. This CDR3 comprises 14 residues.

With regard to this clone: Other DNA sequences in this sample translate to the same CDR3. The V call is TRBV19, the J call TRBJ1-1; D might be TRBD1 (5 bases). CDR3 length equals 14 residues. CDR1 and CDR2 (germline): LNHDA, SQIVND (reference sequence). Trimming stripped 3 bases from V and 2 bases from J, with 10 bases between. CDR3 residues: CASSIGRVNTEAFF. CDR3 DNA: TGTGCCAGTAGTATTGGCAGGGTTAACACTGAAGCTTTCTTT.

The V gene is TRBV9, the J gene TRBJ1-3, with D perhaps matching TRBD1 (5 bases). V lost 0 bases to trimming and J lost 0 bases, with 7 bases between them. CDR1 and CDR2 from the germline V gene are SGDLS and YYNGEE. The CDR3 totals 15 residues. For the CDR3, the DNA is TGTGCCAGCAGCGTAGCGGGGGACTCTGGAAACACCATATATTTT. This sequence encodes CASSVAGDSGNTIYF.

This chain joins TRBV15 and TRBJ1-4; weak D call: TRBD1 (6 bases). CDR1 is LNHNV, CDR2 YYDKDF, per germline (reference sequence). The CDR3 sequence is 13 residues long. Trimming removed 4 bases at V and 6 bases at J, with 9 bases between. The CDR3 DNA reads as TGTGCCACCAGCAACAGGGTGGATGAAAAACTGTTTTTT. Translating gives CATSNRVDEKLFF.

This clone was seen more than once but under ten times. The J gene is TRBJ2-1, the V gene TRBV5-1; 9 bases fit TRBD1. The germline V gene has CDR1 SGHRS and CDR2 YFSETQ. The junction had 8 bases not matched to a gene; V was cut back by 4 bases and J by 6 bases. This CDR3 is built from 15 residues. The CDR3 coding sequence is TGCGCCAGCAGCCGCACCGGGACAGGGAGCAATGAGCAGTTCTTC. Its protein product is CASSRTGTGSNEQFF.

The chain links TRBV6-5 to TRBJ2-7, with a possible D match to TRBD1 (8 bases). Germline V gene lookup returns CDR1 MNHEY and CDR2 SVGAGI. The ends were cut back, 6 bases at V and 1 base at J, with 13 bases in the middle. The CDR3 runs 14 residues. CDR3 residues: CASRLQGGSYEQYF. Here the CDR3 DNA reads TGTGCCAGCAGACTACAGGGGGGGTCCTACGAGCAGTACTTC.

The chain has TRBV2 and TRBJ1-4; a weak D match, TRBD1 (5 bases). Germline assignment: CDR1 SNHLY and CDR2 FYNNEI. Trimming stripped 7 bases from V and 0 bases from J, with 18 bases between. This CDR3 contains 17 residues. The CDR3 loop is CASTREEVAATNEKLFF. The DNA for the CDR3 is TGTGCCAGCACCAGGGAGGAGGTGGCCGCAACTAATGAAAAACTGTTTTTT.

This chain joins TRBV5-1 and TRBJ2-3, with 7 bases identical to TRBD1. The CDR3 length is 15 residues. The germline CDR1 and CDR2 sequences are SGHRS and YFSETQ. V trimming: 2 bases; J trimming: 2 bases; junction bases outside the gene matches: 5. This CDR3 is CASSFRDRTTDTQYF. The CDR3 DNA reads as TGCGCCAGCAGCTTCCGGGACAGAACCACAGATACGCAGTATTTT.

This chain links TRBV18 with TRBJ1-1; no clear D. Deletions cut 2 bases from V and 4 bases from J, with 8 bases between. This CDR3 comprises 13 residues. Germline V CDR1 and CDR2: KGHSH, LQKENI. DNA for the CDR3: TGTGCCAGCTCACCATTCCCGGGCACTGAAGCTTTCTTT. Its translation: CASSPFPGTEAFF.

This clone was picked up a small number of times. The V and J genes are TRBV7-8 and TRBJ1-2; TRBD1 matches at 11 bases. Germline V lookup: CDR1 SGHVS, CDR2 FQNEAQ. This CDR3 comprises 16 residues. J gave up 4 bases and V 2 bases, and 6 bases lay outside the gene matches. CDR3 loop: CASSLTGDRGSYGYTF. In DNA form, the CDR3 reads TGTGCCAGCAGCTTAACCGGGGACAGGGGGTCCTATGGCTACACCTTC.

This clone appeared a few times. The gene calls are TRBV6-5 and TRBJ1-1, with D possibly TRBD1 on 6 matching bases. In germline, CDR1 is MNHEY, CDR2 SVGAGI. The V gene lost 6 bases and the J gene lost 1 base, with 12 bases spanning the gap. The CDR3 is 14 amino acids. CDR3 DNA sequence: TGTGCCAGCAGCCTGACAGGAGGGAACACTGAAGCTTTCTTT. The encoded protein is CASSLTGGNTEAFF.

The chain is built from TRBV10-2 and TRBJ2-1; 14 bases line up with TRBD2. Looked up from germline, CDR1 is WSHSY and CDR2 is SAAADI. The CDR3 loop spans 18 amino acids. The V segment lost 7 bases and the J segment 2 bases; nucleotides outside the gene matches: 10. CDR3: CASTGLAGGPLAYNEQFF. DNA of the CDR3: TGCGCCAGCACCGGACTAGCGGGAGGACCTCTCGCCTACAATGAGCAGTTCTTC.

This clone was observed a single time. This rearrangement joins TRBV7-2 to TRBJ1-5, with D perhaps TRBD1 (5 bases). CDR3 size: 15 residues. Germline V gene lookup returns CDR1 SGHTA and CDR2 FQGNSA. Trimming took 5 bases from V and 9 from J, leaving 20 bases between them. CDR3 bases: TGTGCCAGCAGCCCCCCCGGGGGTGGTGTCCGGCCCCAGCATTTT. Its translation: CASSPPGGGVRPQHF.

The CDR3 region has the DNA TGTGCCAGTAGTATTGAGGGGGGGCCAAAGGGGAAAGCTTTCTTT. Amino acids: CASSIEGGPKGKAFF. The chain is built from TRBV19 and TRBJ1-1; D perhaps matches TRBD1 (6 bases). The CDR3 length is 15 residues. V shed 3 bases and J shed 9 bases, with 20 bases lying between them. Germline V lookup: CDR1 LNHDA, CDR2 SQIVND (reference sequence).

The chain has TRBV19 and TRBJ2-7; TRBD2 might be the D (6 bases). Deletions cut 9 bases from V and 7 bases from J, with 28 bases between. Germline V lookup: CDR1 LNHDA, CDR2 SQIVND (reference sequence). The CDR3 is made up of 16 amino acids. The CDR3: CARNLRGAKGLWEQYV. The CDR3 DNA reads TGTGCCAGGAACCTCCGCGGGGCTAAGGGGTTGTGGGAGCAGTACGTC.

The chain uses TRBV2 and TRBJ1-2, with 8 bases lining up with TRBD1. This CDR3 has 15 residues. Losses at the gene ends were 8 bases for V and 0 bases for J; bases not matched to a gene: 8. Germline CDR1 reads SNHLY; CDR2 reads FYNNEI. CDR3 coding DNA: TGTGCCAGCCGACCGACAGGGGCAGCTAACTATGGCTACACCTTC. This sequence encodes CASRPTGAANYGYTF.

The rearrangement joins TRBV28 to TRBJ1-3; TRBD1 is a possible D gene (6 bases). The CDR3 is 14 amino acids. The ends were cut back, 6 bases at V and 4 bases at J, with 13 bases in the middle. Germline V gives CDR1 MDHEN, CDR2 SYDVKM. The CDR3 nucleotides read TGTGCCAGCAGCAACAGGGTGGTAGGAAACACCATATATTTT. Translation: CASSNRVVGNTIYF.

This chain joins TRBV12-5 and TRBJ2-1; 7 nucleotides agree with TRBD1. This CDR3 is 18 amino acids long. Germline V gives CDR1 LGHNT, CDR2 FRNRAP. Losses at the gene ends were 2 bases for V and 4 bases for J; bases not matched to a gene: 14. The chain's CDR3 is CASGLIPSPRDSYNEQFF. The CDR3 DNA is TGTGCTAGTGGTTTGATCCCGTCGCCCCGGGACAGTTACAATGAGCAGTTCTTC.

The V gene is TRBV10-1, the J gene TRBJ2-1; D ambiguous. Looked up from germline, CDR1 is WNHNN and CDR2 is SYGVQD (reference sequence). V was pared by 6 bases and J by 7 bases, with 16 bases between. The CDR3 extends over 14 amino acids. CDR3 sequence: CASRTHRSLNEQFF. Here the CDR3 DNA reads TGCGCCAGCAGGACACACCGCAGCTTGAATGAGCAGTTCTTC.

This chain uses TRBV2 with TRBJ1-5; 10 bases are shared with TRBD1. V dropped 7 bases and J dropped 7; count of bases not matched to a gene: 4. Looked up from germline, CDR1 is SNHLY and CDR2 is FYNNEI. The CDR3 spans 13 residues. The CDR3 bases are TGTGCCAGCAAGGGGACAGGGGAACAGCCCCAGCATTTT. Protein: CASKGTGEQPQHF.

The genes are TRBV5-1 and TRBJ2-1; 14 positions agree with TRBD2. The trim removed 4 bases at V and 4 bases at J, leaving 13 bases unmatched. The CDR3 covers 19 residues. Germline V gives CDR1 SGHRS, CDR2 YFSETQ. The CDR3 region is CASSGTGDRLAGGYNEQFF. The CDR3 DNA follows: TGCGCCAGCAGCGGGACAGGGGATAGACTAGCGGGAGGGTACAATGAGCAGTTCTTC.

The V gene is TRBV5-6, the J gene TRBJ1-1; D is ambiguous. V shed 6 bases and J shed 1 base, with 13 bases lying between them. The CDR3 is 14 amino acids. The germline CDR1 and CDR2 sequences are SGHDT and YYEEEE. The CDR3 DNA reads TGTGCCAGCAACGTCCGAGCGAGGAACACTGAAGCTTTCTTT. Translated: CASNVRARNTEAFF.